A selection of T cell receptor beta chains follows, all from one sample in a study of blood T cell repertoires in COVID-19. Method: immunoSEQ multiplex PCR; TCRdb's copy keeps in-frame clones and lacks some. The data show around 70,000 clones, with roughly 88% seen just once and approximately 8.4% held by the top ten. The material sequenced was peripheral blood. The receptors were gathered from a man aged 25 to 40 with acute or convalescent COVID-19. The conserved cysteine and the conserved F or W are not part of the CDR3 here.

length	V	J	CDR3
11	TRBV19	TRBJ1-1	ASSIVGGGEAF
14	TRBV15	TRBJ2-3	ATSIVGRGVTDTQY
12	TRBV10-1	TRBJ1-1	ARRDRVMNTEAF
13	TRBV6-5	TRBJ1-4	ASNAASGGREKLF
12	TRBV7-9	TRBJ2-1	ASSLVAGADEQF
14	TRBV15	TRBJ1-5	ATSTLARGSNQPQH
16	TRBV4-3	TRBJ2-1	ASSQDVVGTGWGNEQF
15	TRBV19	TRBJ2-3	ASSLRAAGRSTDTQY
13	TRBV5-5	TRBJ2-3	ASSWDRGPTDTQY
12	TRBV7-2	TRBJ2-3	ASSLQGLTDTQY
13	TRBV14	TRBJ2-3	ASSQGTSKTDTQY
13	TRBV19	TRBJ2-7	ASNARTSGTYEQY
13	TRBV7-3	TRBJ2-5	ASSLGGLGGETQY
13	TRBV3-1/TRBV3-2	TRBJ2-1	ASSQVTSGDNEQF
13	TRBV5-1	TRBJ1-1	ASSLEVSVNTEAF
12	TRBV3-1/TRBV3-2	TRBJ2-7	ASRGGRRGYEQY
13	TRBV19	TRBJ2-2	ASTLDRAGTGELF
15	TRBV27	TRBJ2-1	ASSSGGGSSLWAEQF
12	TRBV30	TRBJ2-1	AWSREYSYNEQF
13	TRBV15	TRBJ2-2	ATSMDRINTGELF
12	TRBV11-1	TRBJ2-7	ASSPDRGREEQY
13	TRBV19	TRBJ1-5	ASSIGAGGRQPQH
14	TRBV28	TRBJ2-3	ASSSPSAGEGDTQY
15	TRBV7-9	TRBJ1-1	ASSLVGPRLKSTEAF
12	TRBV3-1/TRBV3-2	TRBJ2-3	ASSQETGGFTQY
14	TRBV28	TRBJ2-4	ASSPRGTVAKNIQY
14	TRBV3-1/TRBV3-2	TRBJ2-1	ASSQGTGIAFNEQF
15	TRBV4-2	TRBJ2-3	ASSQASGGRSTDTQY
13	TRBV4-2	TRBJ2-1	ASSQDPSGSNEQF